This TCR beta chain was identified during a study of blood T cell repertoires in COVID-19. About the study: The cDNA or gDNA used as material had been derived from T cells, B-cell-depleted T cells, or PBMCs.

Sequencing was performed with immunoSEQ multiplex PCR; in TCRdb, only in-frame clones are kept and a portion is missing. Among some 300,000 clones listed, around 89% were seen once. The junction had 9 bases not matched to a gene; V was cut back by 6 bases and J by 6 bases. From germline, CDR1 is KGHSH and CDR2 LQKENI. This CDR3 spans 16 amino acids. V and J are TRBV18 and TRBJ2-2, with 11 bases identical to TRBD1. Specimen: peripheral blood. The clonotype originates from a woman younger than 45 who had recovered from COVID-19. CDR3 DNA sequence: TGTGCCAGCTCCAGCGATCCGGGACAGGGGGCCGGGGAGCTGTTTTTT. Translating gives CASSSDPGQGAGELFF.